The rows below give T cell receptor beta chains drawn from one sample of a study of beta chain features in type 1 diabetes. Repertoires were generated with immunoSEQ multiplex PCR, while TCRdb's copy carries only in-frame clones and drops some. This table has about 240,000 clones, 25% to 30% appearing once. Sequenced material: central memory CD4+ T cells from blood. All receptors derive from a man aged 25-45 years in good health. The CDR3 runs from the conserved cysteine through the conserved F or W. Fields, in order: J gene, D gene, clone size, V gene, CDR3 protein, CDR3 DNA. A D gene is named only where the DNA matches it firmly. Some rows mark clone size as missing; the rest say once, few, many or name a class of expanded clone.

TRBJ2-7 | TRBD1 | . | TRBV7-6 | CASSTTGLFYEQYF | TGTGCCAGCAGCACGACAGGGTTGTTCTACGAGCAGTACTTC
TRBJ2-7 | TRBD2 | many | TRBV18 | CASSPSGTSGRDSEQYF | TGTGCCAGCTCACCATCCGGGACTAGCGGGAGGGATAGCGAGCAGTACTTC
TRBJ2-7 | TRBD1 | . | TRBV6-5 | CASSSSGGLSYEQYF | TGTGCCAGCAGTTCTTCAGGGGGATTAAGTTACGAGCAGTACTTC
TRBJ2-7 | TRBD2 | . | TRBV2 | CASRNREGLAGLQYF | TGTGCCAGCAGAAACAGGGAGGGACTAGCGGGGTTACAGTACTTC
TRBJ2-7 | TRBD2 | . | TRBV27 | CASSLFPGTSGYEQYF | TGTGCCAGCAGTTTATTCCCCGGGACTAGCGGATACGAGCAGTACTTC
TRBJ2-7 | TRBD1 | . | TRBV7-6 | CASSKDRGFSYEQYF | TGTGCCAGCAGCAAGGACAGGGGGTTCTCCTACGAGCAGTACTTC
TRBJ2-3 | . | few | TRBV7-9 | CASSSWRSTDTQYF | TGTGCCAGCAGCTCGTGGCGGAGCACAGATACGCAGTATTTT
TRBJ1-2 | . | few | TRBV5-4 | CASSLESIVTNYGYTF | TGTGCCAGCAGCTTGGAATCGATAGTTACTAACTATGGCTACACCTTC
TRBJ2-7 | . | few | TRBV2 | CASSGDVKSYEQYF | TGTGCCAGCAGTGGGGACGTAAAGTCCTACGAGCAGTACTTC
TRBJ1-2 | . | . | TRBV30 | CAWIGSQGVHGYTF | TGTGCCTGGATCGGTTCTCAAGGCGTCCATGGCTACACCTTC
TRBJ2-1 | . | few | TRBV18 | CASSPRGNNEQFF | TGTGCCAGCTCACCACGGGGAAACAATGAGCAGTTCTTC
TRBJ2-5 | TRBD2 | few | TRBV30 | CAWELGASGPQETQYF | TGTGCCTGGGAATTGGGAGCTAGCGGACCACAAGAGACCCAGTACTTC
TRBJ1-1 | . | . | TRBV28 | CASSSPGEFATEAFF | TGTGCCAGCAGTTCACCCGGGGAGTTTGCGACTGAAGCTTTCTTT
TRBJ2-3 | TRBD2 | . | TRBV19 | CASNEASGRLSTDTQYF | TGTGCCAGTAATGAGGCTAGCGGGAGGCTCAGCACAGATACGCAGTATTTT
TRBJ2-3 | TRBD2 | . | TRBV7-2 | CASSRSGGGTDTQYF | TGTGCCAGCAGCCGCTCGGGGGGAGGCACAGATACGCAGTATTTT
TRBJ1-3 | TRBD1 | few | TRBV30 | CAWSVTGGLGNTIYF | TGTGCCTGGAGTGTTACAGGGGGCCTGGGAAACACCATATATTTT
TRBJ2-1 | . | many | TRBV25-1 | CASSRLPNEQFF | TGTGCCAGCAGTCGACTGCCCAATGAGCAGTTCTTC
TRBJ2-7 | TRBD1 | medium-sized | TRBV23-1 | CASGSRDRDPYEQYF | TGCGCCAGCGGGAGCCGGGACAGGGACCCCTACGAGCAGTACTTC
TRBJ2-1 | TRBD2 | . | TRBV7-9 | CASRLGQTSDEQFF | TGTGCCAGCAGGTTAGGACAAACTAGCGACGAGCAGTTCTTC
TRBJ1-1 | TRBD1 | . | TRBV30 | CAFGQGAFF | TGTGCCTTCGGACAGGGGGCTTTCTTT
TRBJ2-3 | TRBD2 | . | TRBV25-1 | CASSERTSGGRTDTQYF | TGTGCCAGCAGTGAAAGGACTAGCGGGGGGCGCACAGATACGCAGTATTTT
TRBJ2-1 | TRBD1 | . | TRBV29-1 | CSAIPGQGGNEQFF | TGCAGCGCGATCCCGGGACAGGGGGGCAATGAGCAGTTCTTC
TRBJ2-3 | TRBD2 | . | TRBV6-5 | CASSSGTSGKTQYF | TGTGCCAGCAGTTCCGGGACTAGCGGAAAAACGCAGTATTTT
TRBJ2-1 | . | few | TRBV5-4 | CASSSPPGHNEQFF | TGTGCCAGCAGCTCACCCCCCGGGCACAATGAGCAGTTCTTC
TRBJ2-3 | TRBD2 | few | TRBV7-2 | CASSRTSGRAYGDTQYF | TGTGCCAGCAGCAGAACTAGCGGGAGGGCCTATGGAGATACGCAGTATTTT
TRBJ2-6 | . | . | TRBV5-1 | CASSEQSSGANVLTF | TGCGCCAGCAGCGAACAAAGCTCTGGGGCCAACGTCCTGACTTTC
TRBJ2-3 | . | many | TRBV28 | CASSPRGRRITDTQYF | TGTGCCAGCAGTCCCCGTGGGCGGAGAATCACAGATACGCAGTATTTT
TRBJ2-7 | TRBD2 | . | TRBV7-9 | CASSSPQSGGPSVYEQYF | TGTGCCAGCAGCTCCCCCCAAAGCGGGGGGCCATCAGTCTACGAGCAGTACTTC
TRBJ1-1 | . | . | TRBV14 | CASSQSGTEAFF | TGTGCCAGCAGCCAATCAGGTACTGAAGCTTTCTTT
TRBJ2-3 | . | few | TRBV20-1 | CSAPLRTTQYF | TGCAGTGCACCACTTAGGACTACGCAGTATTTT
TRBJ2-1 | TRBD2 | few | TRBV28 | CASSRSSGRRGEQFF | TGTGCCAGCAGTCGTTCTAGCGGGAGACGCGGGGAGCAGTTCTTC
TRBJ1-1 | . | few | TRBV15 | CATSRGTQNTEAFF | TGTGCCACCAGCAGAGGTACGCAGAACACTGAAGCTTTCTTT
TRBJ1-2 | . | . | TRBV6-5 | CASSSTANYGYTF | TGTGCCAGCAGCTCTACAGCTAACTATGGCTACACCTTC
TRBJ2-3 | TRBD1 | . | TRBV5-1 | CASGNPGTGQGDTQYF | TGCGCCAGCGGGAATCCCGGGACAGGGCAGGGAGATACGCAGTATTTT
TRBJ2-7 | . | . | TRBV6-1 | CASNRGQGAYEQYF | TGTGCCAGCAACCGAGGGCAGGGAGCCTACGAGCAGTACTTC
TRBJ1-2 | . | . | TRBV20-1 | CSARVGGYTF | TGCAGTGCTAGGGTGGGTGGCTACACCTTC
TRBJ2-4 | . | few | TRBV4-2 | CASSQAGDQGSKNIQYF | TGTGCCAGCAGCCAAGCGGGCGACCAGGGATCCAAAAACATTCAGTACTTC
TRBJ2-7 | . | . | TRBV6-1 | CASSDEGQGGSYEQYF | TGTGCCAGCAGTGATGAGGGGCAGGGGGGATCCTACGAGCAGTACTTC
TRBJ2-7 | TRBD2 | . | TRBV27 | CASSPGTSGDYEQYF | TGTGCCAGCAGTCCAGGGACTAGCGGTGACTACGAGCAGTACTTC
TRBJ2-2 | . | . | TRBV29-1 | CSVESAANTGELFF | TGCAGCGTTGAATCGGCAGCGAACACCGGGGAGCTGTTTTTT
TRBJ1-2 | TRBD1 | many | TRBV18 | CASSPDRFHTF | TGTGCCAGCTCCCCGGACAGGTTCCACACCTTC
TRBJ2-1 | TRBD2 | few | TRBV27 | CASSLLAGTGNEQFF | TGTGCCAGCAGTTTACTAGCGGGTACGGGGAATGAGCAGTTCTTC
TRBJ2-2 | . | few | TRBV5-6 | CASSLAVTGELFF | TGTGCCAGCAGCTTGGCAGTCACCGGGGAGCTGTTTTTT
TRBJ2-5 | TRBD2 | few | TRBV7-2 | CASSLTVSSGRAYETQYF | TGTGCCAGCAGCTTGACGGTTTCTAGCGGGAGGGCCTATGAGACCCAGTACTTC
TRBJ2-2 | . | . | TRBV20-1 | CSATNTGELFF | TGCAGTGCTACCAACACCGGGGAGCTGTTTTTT
TRBJ2-1 | . | few | TRBV4-3 | CASSQFRSGEQFF | TGCGCCAGCAGCCAATTTAGGTCGGGGGAGCAGTTCTTC
TRBJ1-1 | . | . | TRBV19 | CASRALSRNTEAFF | TGTGCCAGCAGGGCCCTAAGTAGGAACACTGAAGCTTTCTTT
TRBJ1-6 | . | few | TRBV7-9 | CASSLEIATSPLHF | TGTGCCAGCAGCTTAGAAATTGCCACATCACCCCTCCACTTT
TRBJ2-5 | . | . | TRBV11-2 | CASTPGLKQYF | TGTGCCAGCACCCCCGGACTAAAGCAGTACTTC
TRBJ2-5 | . | few | TRBV7-2 | CASSLEGGTETQYF | TGTGCCAGCAGCTTAGAGGGCGGGACGGAGACCCAGTACTTC
TRBJ1-2 | . | . | TRBV19 | CASSIQAVVRDGYTF | TGTGCCAGTAGTATTCAGGCAGTCGTGAGGGATGGCTACACCTTC
TRBJ2-1 | TRBD2 | few | TRBV29-1 | CSAPPRGTSLSNEQFF | TGCAGCGCCCCTCCTCGGGGGACTAGCTTAAGCAATGAGCAGTTCTTC
TRBJ2-7 | TRBD2 | few | TRBV10-3 | CAISGTSGMGEQYF | TGTGCCATCAGTGGGACTAGCGGTATGGGCGAGCAGTACTTC
TRBJ2-1 | TRBD2 | few | TRBV5-4 | CASSGDSGRTRGEQFF | TGTGCCAGCAGCGGCGATAGCGGGAGGACCCGTGGTGAGCAGTTCTTC
TRBJ2-4 | TRBD1 | . | TRBV9 | CASSVGDRGQDIQYF | TGTGCCAGCAGCGTAGGGGACAGGGGGCAGGACATTCAGTACTTC